This T cell receptor (beta chain) was captured by sequencing in a study of graft-versus-host responses after intestinal transplantation. Study summary: Recipients underwent multivisceral, liver-intestinal, or isolated intestinal transplants. Recipients were all induced with anti-thymocyte globulin, then given tacrolimus and steroids for 3 to 4 years. General study results and limits: Peak circulating GvH clone levels were associated with early post-transplant HvG declines. Recipient-marrow GvH clones were detected, some having first appeared in ileum or blood.

Between the trimmed V and J ends, which lost 5 bases and 2 bases, there was a span of 12 bases. Germline V CDR1 and CDR2: LNHNV, YYDKDF (reference sequence). The CDR3 length is 14 residues. The table came from immunoSEQ multiplex PCR; TCRdb's copy has only in-frame clones and leaves some out. In the table there are 85,000 to 100,000 clones, around 86% of which are singletons. Comment on this clone: Antigen unknown.

This receptor was identified in a human patient who received an intestinal transplant, so some T cells may come from the graft donor. Sequenced here: PBMCs, sampled 255 days after intestinal transplant. This chain links TRBV15 with TRBJ1-2; possible D gene TRBD1, 6 bases. CDR3 sequence (DNA): TGTGCCACCAGCGCAACGCAGGGGAACTATGGCTACACCTTC. Translating gives CATSATQGNYGYTF.